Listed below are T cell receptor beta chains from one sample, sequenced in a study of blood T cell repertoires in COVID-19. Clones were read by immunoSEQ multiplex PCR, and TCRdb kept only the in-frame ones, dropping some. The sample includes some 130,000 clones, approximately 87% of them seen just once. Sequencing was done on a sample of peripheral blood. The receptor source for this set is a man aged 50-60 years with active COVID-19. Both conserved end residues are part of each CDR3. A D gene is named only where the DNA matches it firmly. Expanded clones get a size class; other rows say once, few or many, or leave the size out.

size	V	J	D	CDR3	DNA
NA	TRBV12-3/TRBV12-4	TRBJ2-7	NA	CASSALQDEQYF	TGTGCCAGCAGTGCCCTACAGGACGAGCAGTACTTC
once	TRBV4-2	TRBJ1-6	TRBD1	CASSHKTGQNSPLHF	TGTGCCAGCAGCCACAAGACAGGGCAAAATTCACCCCTCCACTTT
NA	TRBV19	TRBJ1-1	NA	CASSAPLPQVEAFF	TGTGCCAGTAGTGCACCGCTCCCTCAGGTTGAAGCTTTCTTT
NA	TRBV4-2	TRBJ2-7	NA	CASSQAVKGSAHEQYF	TGTGCCAGCAGCCAAGCGGTAAAGGGGTCGGCTCACGAGCAGTACTTC
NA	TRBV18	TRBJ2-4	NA	CASSPPQALIAKNIQYF	TGTGCCAGCTCACCACCGCAGGCCCTCATAGCCAAAAACATTCAGTACTTC
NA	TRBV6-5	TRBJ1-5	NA	CASSYGGAQPQHF	TGTGCCAGCAGTTACGGAGGCGCTCAGCCCCAGCATTTT
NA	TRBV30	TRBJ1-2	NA	CAWSVPGSYGYTF	TGTGCCTGGAGTGTACCCGGGAGCTATGGCTACACCTTC
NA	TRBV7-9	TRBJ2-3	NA	CASSLTRDTDTQYF	TGTGCCAGCAGCTTAACCAGGGACACAGATACGCAGTATTTT
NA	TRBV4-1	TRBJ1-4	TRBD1	CASSQDRGQGLEKLFF	TGCGCCAGCAGCCAAGATCGCGGACAGGGGCTGGAAAAACTGTTTTTT
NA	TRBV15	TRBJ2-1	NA	CATSRDLSLPTGEQFF	TGTGCCACCAGCAGAGATCTGAGCTTACCGACGGGTGAGCAGTTCTTC
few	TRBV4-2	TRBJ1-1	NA	CASSQVTRATEAFF	TGTGCCAGCAGCCAAGTGACCAGGGCCACTGAAGCTTTCTTT
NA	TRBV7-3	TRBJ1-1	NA	CASSFTREAEAFF	TGTGCCAGCAGCTTTACCAGGGAGGCTGAAGCTTTCTTT
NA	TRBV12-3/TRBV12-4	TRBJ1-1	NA	CASSLTGNTEAFF	TGTGCCAGCAGTTTGACAGGAAACACTGAAGCTTTCTTT
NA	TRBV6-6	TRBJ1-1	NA	CASSYSMGLNTEAFF	TGTGCCAGCAGTTACTCGATGGGCCTGAACACTGAAGCTTTCTTT
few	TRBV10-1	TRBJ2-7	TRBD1	CASSEGEDRAGEQYF	TGCGCCAGCAGTGAGGGTGAGGACAGGGCGGGCGAGCAGTACTTC
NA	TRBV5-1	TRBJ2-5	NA	CASSLQGRNQETQYF	TGCGCCAGCAGCTTGCAGGGGCGGAACCAAGAGACCCAGTACTTC
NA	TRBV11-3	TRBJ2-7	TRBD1	CASSLGTGATYEQYF	TGTGCCAGCAGCTTAGGGACAGGGGCGACCTACGAGCAGTACTTC
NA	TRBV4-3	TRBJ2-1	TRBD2	CASSIHSGGRIEQFF	TGCGCCAGCAGCATACATAGCGGGGGGCGAATTGAGCAGTTCTTC
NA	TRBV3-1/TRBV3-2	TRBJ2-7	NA	CASSHPKAGQVAYEQYF	TGTGCCAGCAGCCATCCCAAAGCGGGACAGGTTGCCTACGAGCAGTACTTC
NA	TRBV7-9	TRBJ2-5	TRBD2	CASSFRGGGYQETQYF	TGTGCCAGCAGCTTCCGGGGCGGGGGGTACCAAGAGACCCAGTACTTC
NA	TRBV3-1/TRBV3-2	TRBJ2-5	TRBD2	CASSQGSLAGGLGETQYF	TGTGCCAGCAGCCAGGGGAGTCTAGCGGGGGGCCTCGGAGAGACCCAGTACTTC
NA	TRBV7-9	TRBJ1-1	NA	CASSPGRGGTEAFF	TGTGCCAGCAGCCCCGGACGGGGGGGCACTGAAGCTTTCTTT
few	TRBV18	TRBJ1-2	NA	CASSPLPRQGANYGYTF	TGTGCCAGCTCACCCTTACCCCGGCAGGGTGCTAACTATGGCTACACCTTC